This T cell receptor (beta chain) emerged from a study of blood T cell repertoires in COVID-19. Background on the study: The origin of the acute and convalescent COVID-19 samples was the United States, Italy and Spain. Sources were T cells, B-cell-depleted T cells, or PBMCs; the material itself was cDNA or gDNA.

CDR3 size: 13 residues. Trimming left V 9 bases short and J 2 bases short, with 11 bases between. Germline-derived CDR1 and CDR2 are MNHEY and SMNVEV (reference sequence). As handled by the study authors: Amplification of reference gene primers was used by the study to estimate nucleated cell counts. Assay: immunoSEQ multiplex PCR; the TCRdb copy retains only in-frame clones and omits some. From that table come the V and J calls and clone size; the DNA was used to work out D and trimming. The table has 90,000 to 120,000 clones, 75% to 95% seen once. The sequencing input was peripheral blood. This TCR came from a woman in her 30s with acute or convalescent COVID-19. The chain recombines TRBV27 with TRBJ1-3; a weak D match, TRBD1 (6 bases). The CDR3 nucleotides are TGTGCCAGTACGGACAGCCCTGGAAACACCATATATTTT. This gives the protein CASTDSPGNTIYF.